This is a list of T cell receptor beta chains from one sample in a study of blood T cell repertoires in COVID-19. Repertoires were generated with immunoSEQ multiplex PCR, while TCRdb's copy carries only in-frame clones and drops some. Of about 270,000 clones in the sample, 81% were seen once. The sequenced material came from peripheral blood. These receptors came from an older woman with active or convalescent COVID-19. CDR3s include the opening cysteine and the closing phenylalanine or tryptophan. A D gene is named only where the DNA matches it firmly.

D: TRBD2
J: TRBJ2-7
V: TRBV3-1/TRBV3-2
DNA: TGTGCCAGCAGCCAAGAGTTCGGTAGCGGGGCTTTCTACGAGCAGTACTTC
CDR3: CASSQEFGSGAFYEQYF

D: TRBD1
J: TRBJ1-1
V: TRBV19
DNA: TGTGCCAGTAGGACAGGGTCCACTGAAGCTTTCTTT
CDR3: CASRTGSTEAFF

D: NA
J: TRBJ1-2
V: TRBV11-2
DNA: TGTGCCAGCAGCTTAGGTCGGGAAATTTTTGGCTACACCTTC
CDR3: CASSLGREIFGYTF

D: TRBD1
J: TRBJ2-7
V: TRBV10-3
DNA: TGTGCCATCAGAGGGACAGGGAACCACGAGCAGTACTTC
CDR3: CAIRGTGNHEQYF

D: TRBD2
J: TRBJ2-3
V: TRBV27
DNA: TGTGCCAGCAGCCCAAGCGGGGGGCCCCTTAGAGATACGCAGTATTTT
CDR3: CASSPSGGPLRDTQYF

D: NA
J: TRBJ1-3
V: TRBV13
DNA: TGTGCCAGCAGCTCATGGGAGGGGCGAGACACCATATATTTT
CDR3: CASSSWEGRDTIYF

D: TRBD1
J: TRBJ1-2
V: TRBV9
DNA: TGTGCCAGCAGCAAACAGGGACAGAGCTATGGCTACACCTTC
CDR3: CASSKQGQSYGYTF

D: NA
J: TRBJ1-2
V: TRBV10-2
DNA: TGCGCCAGCAGTGAGAGGGGGGGTCGGGTTCTCGTCGTGGGCTATGGCTACACCTTC
CDR3: CASSERGGRVLVVGYGYTF

D: TRBD1
J: TRBJ2-3
V: TRBV7-3
DNA: TGTGCCAGCAGCTCAGGACAGGGTAGCACAGATACGCAGTATTTT
CDR3: CASSSGQGSTDTQYF

D: TRBD2
J: TRBJ2-3
V: TRBV6-2/TRBV6-3
DNA: TGTGCCAGCAGTCAAAACCGACTAGCGGGGGGGCATGGAGATACGCAGTATTTT
CDR3: CASSQNRLAGGHGDTQYF